The 26 T cell receptor beta chains below come from one sample, sequenced in a study of T cell responses to AZD1222 COVID-19 vaccine (dated by TCRdb to the early 2020s). The library was built by means of the immunoSEQ multiplex PCR assay. TCRdb mirrors the immuneACCESS table, restricted to in-frame sequences. Some clones are absent from its copies; in checked studies, under half trace to an unresolved V gene, and the reason for the others is unknown. The sample table holds 120,000 or so clones, of which 88% were seen once. Clones ranked in the top ten supply 3.5% of the sample. The meaning of the sample's time point label: about 28 days (+/-7) after the second vaccine dose. The sample here was peripheral blood, taken 28 days after the second AZD1222 dose. The receptor set was obtained from an adult who received the AZD1222 COVID-19 vaccine.

The chain is built from TRBV18 and TRBJ2-5; D gene ambiguous. The CDR3 runs 14 residues. Germline loops: CDR1 KGHSH, CDR2 LQKENI. Trimming took off 2 bases at V and 0 bases at J, with 7 bases between the two ends. The CDR3 spells CASSPGWNQETQYF. In DNA form, the CDR3 reads TGTGCCAGCTCACCAGGGTGGAACCAAGAGACCCAGTACTTC.

Turning to this clone: This specimen includes other DNA sequences encoding the same CDR3. The chain uses TRBV5-4 and TRBJ2-5; D is ambiguous. V lost 0 bases to trimming and J lost 7 bases, with 4 bases between them. Looked up from germline, CDR1 is SGHNT and CDR2 is YYREEE (reference sequence). There are 11 residues in the CDR3. CDR3 bases: TGTGCCAGCAGCTTGGGTGGGACCCAGTACTTC. Encoded protein: CASSLGGTQYF.

This chain joins TRBV19 and TRBJ2-3, with D possibly being TRBD1 (6 bases). V lost 5 bases, J lost 2 bases, and 17 bases lay in between. Germline V gene lookup returns CDR1 LNHDA and CDR2 SQIVND (reference sequence). The CDR3 is 16 residues long. The CDR3 DNA sequence: TGTGCCAGTAGTGCTCGGACAGCCTATTACACAGATACGCAGTATTTT. Translated: CASSARTAYYTDTQYF.

The V gene is TRBV6-2 or TRBV6-3, the J gene TRBJ1-1, with unresolved D. Germline-derived CDR1 and CDR2 are MNHEY and SVGEGT. The CDR3 contains 14 residues. V lost 6 bases and J lost 5, with 16 bases in between. The CDR3 loop is CASSPQAGWTEAFF. The CDR3, as DNA: TGTGCCAGCAGCCCCCAGGCCGGTTGGACTGAAGCTTTCTTT.

The V and J genes are TRBV29-1 and TRBJ1-1, with TRBD1 identical over 7 bases. V was pared by 1 base and J by 5 bases, with 4 bases of the junction left unmatched. In germline, CDR1 is SQVTM, CDR2 ANQGSEA. The CDR3 has 13 amino acids. The CDR3 coding sequence is TGCAGCGTTGAAGGGCAGGGGGGAACTGAAGCTTTCTTT. It is translated as CSVEGQGGTEAFF. Together with reference TRBV29-1 and TRBJ1-1, the CDR3 gives the full variable domain: SAVISQKPSRDICQRGTSLTIQCQVDSQVTMMFWYRQQPGQSLTLIATANQGSEATYESGFVIDKFPISRPNLTFSTLTVSNMSPEDSSIYLCSVEGQGGTEAFFGQGTRLTVV.

The chain uses TRBV7-2 and TRBJ1-5; the D is unclear. This CDR3 spans 14 amino acids. Germline V CDR1 and CDR2: SGHTA, FQGNSA. V was trimmed by 5 bases and J by 3 bases, leaving 11 bases between them. This chain's CDR3 is CASSQQAYNQPQHF. The DNA for the CDR3 is TGTGCCAGCAGCCAACAAGCCTACAATCAGCCCCAGCATTTT.

The chain couples TRBV7-2 to TRBJ1-1, with 9 bases aligning to TRBD1. The germline gives CDR1 SGHTA, CDR2 FQGNSA. V lost 2 bases, J lost 5 bases, and 6 bases stayed unmatched. The CDR3 spans 15 residues. The CDR3 coding sequence is TGTGCCAGCAGCTTAATTGGACAGGGGTGGACTGAAGCTTTCTTT. It yields the protein CASSLIGQGWTEAFF. Together with reference TRBV7-2 and TRBJ1-1, the CDR3 gives the full variable domain: GAGVSQSPSNKVTEKGKDVELRCDPISGHTALYWYRQSLGQGLEFLIYFQGNSAPDKSGLPSDRFSAERTGGSVSTLTIQRTQQEDSAVYLCASSLIGQGWTEAFFGQGTRLTVV.

The V and J genes are TRBV6-4 and TRBJ2-1, with 7 nucleotides matching TRBD2. CDR1 and CDR2 from the germline V gene are MRHNA and SNTAGT. The CDR3 covers 15 residues. With V trimmed by 1 base and J by 7 bases, 7 bases remained unmatched. CDR3: CASSDWRTSGNEQFF. DNA of the CDR3: TGTGCCAGCAGTGACTGGAGGACTAGTGGGAATGAGCAGTTCTTC.

The chain combines TRBV7-2 with TRBJ2-3, with 10 bases aligning to TRBD2. The length of the CDR3 is 16 residues. After removal of 9 bases from V and 2 bases from J, the junction contained 11 bases not matched to a gene. Germline V gene sequence: CDR1 SGHTA, CDR2 FQGNSA. The CDR3 is CASAARTSGITDTQYF. The CDR3 nucleotides are TGTGCCAGTGCAGCTCGGACTAGCGGAATCACAGATACGCAGTATTTT.

The V call is TRBV19, the J call TRBJ1-5, with TRBD1 identical over 7 bases. J lost 4 bases, V lost 4 bases, and 1 base had no gene match. CDR1 is LNHDA and CDR2 is SQIVND in the germline V gene (reference sequence). The CDR3 spans 13 residues. The CDR3: CASSNRGNQPQHF. The CDR3 DNA reads TGTGCCAGTAGTAACAGGGGAAATCAGCCCCAGCATTTT.

The rearrangement links TRBV4-3 to TRBJ1-4; no definite D call. The V end was cut by 2 bases, the J end by 8 bases, with 9 bases between. The germline V gene encodes CDR1 LGHNA and CDR2 YSLEER. The CDR3 totals 13 residues. The CDR3: CASSQNQGEKLFF. In nucleotides, the CDR3 is TGCGCCAGCAGCCAAAACCAAGGAGAAAAACTGTTTTTT.

In its sample, this clone was seen once. This chain connects TRBV7-6 to TRBJ2-7, with no clear D. V lost 5 bases and J lost 5, with 13 bases in between. Per the germline V gene, CDR1 is SGHVS and CDR2 is FNYEAQ. The CDR3 runs to 13 residues. The CDR3 reads CASSLVVGDEQYF. CDR3 nucleotides: TGTGCCAGCAGCCTCGTAGTGGGTGACGAGCAGTACTTC.

The count of this clone is one. This chain connects TRBV7-2 to TRBJ1-3; perhaps TRBD1 as D (6 bases). Germline lookup yields CDR1 SGHTA and CDR2 FQGNSA. There are 16 residues in the CDR3. The V gene lost 5 bases and the J gene lost 0 bases, with 14 bases spanning the gap. CDR3 DNA: TGTGCCAGCAGCCCCCGACAGGTCTACTCTGGAAACACCATATATTTT. This sequence encodes CASSPRQVYSGNTIYF.

This rearrangement joins TRBV5-1 to TRBJ2-7; the match to TRBD2 covers 11 bases. V was pared by 1 base and J by 4 bases, with 1 base of the junction left unmatched. The CDR3 loop spans 14 amino acids. In germline, CDR1 is SGHRS, CDR2 YFSETQ. CDR3 sequence reads: CASSLLAGGYEQYF. CDR3 nucleotides: TGCGCCAGCAGCTTGCTAGCGGGAGGATACGAGCAGTACTTC.

This sequence joins TRBV5-8 and TRBJ1-6; tentatively, D is TRBD1 (6 bases). Trimming removed 3 bases from V and 5 bases from J, with 9 bases in between. From germline, CDR1 is SGHTS and CDR2 YDEGEE. The CDR3 consists of 14 residues. This CDR3 reads CASSWDINNSPLHF. CDR3 nucleotides: TGTGCCAGCAGCTGGGACATTAATAATTCACCCCTCCACTTT.

V and J are TRBV10-3 and TRBJ2-1, with D possibly being TRBD2 (5 bases). CDR1 and CDR2 from the germline V gene are ENHRY and SYGVKD. Trimming removed 3 bases from V and 6 bases from J, with 15 bases in between. The CDR3 is 15 amino acids. In DNA, the CDR3 is TGTGCCATCAGTGATAGGTCTAGCTCGGGCAATGAGCAGTTCTTC. Its protein product is CAISDRSSSGNEQFF.

The chain joins TRBV5-1 to TRBJ2-2; TRBD1 aligns across 9 bases. The CDR3 covers 15 residues. With V trimmed by 7 bases and J by 6 bases, 10 bases remained unmatched. CDR1 and CDR2 from the germline V gene are SGHRS and YFSETQ. CDR3: CASGPGTGPPGELFF. CDR3 nucleotides: TGCGCCAGCGGCCCCGGGACAGGGCCCCCCGGGGAGCTGTTTTTT.

The V call is TRBV29-1, the J call TRBJ2-1, with 10 bases aligning to TRBD2. CDR1 is SQVTM, CDR2 ANQGSEA, per germline. V trimming: 2 bases; J trimming: 3 bases; junction bases outside the gene matches: 4. The CDR3 extends over 15 amino acids. Written as DNA, the CDR3 is TGCAGCGTTGAATATTGGACTAGCGGCTACAATGAGCAGTTCTTC. Its protein is CSVEYWTSGYNEQFF.

The chain recombines TRBV3-1 (or the pseudogene TRBV3-2) with TRBJ1-1; D is possibly TRBD1 (6 bases). The CDR3 is made up of 15 amino acids. Trimming removed 1 base from V and 4 bases from J, with 13 bases in between. Germline V lookup: CDR1 LGHDT, CDR2 YNNKEL (reference sequence). This CDR3 is CASSQVTSRGTEAFF. Written as DNA, the CDR3 is TGTGCCAGCAGCCAAGTGACCAGCAGGGGCACTGAAGCTTTCTTT.

V is TRBV7-2 and J is TRBJ1-5; no reliable D call. Germline V gene lookup returns CDR1 SGHTA and CDR2 FQGNSA. This CDR3 comprises 13 residues. V lost 1 base and J lost 4, with 5 bases in between. The CDR3 nucleotides are TGTGCCAGCAGCTTAGGGCCGAATCAGCCCCAGCATTTT. Protein product: CASSLGPNQPQHF.

The J gene is TRBJ1-4, the V gene TRBV9, with TRBD1 matching 8 bases. Germline V gene sequence: CDR1 SGDLS, CDR2 YYNGEE. Trimming removed 0 bases from V and 4 bases from J; junction bases left unmatched: 8. The CDR3 runs to 17 residues. The CDR3 region is CASSVVPGQDGNEKLFF. The CDR3 DNA reads as TGTGCCAGCAGCGTAGTCCCGGGACAGGACGGTAATGAAAAACTGTTTTTT. Looking up the rest from reference TRBV9 and TRBJ1-4 gives the full variable domain: DSGVTQTPKHLITATGQRVTLRCSPRSGDLSVYWYQQSLDQGLQFLIQYYNGEERAKGNILERFSAQQFPDLHSELNLSSLELGDSALYFCASSVVPGQDGNEKLFFGSGTQLSVL.

A single count supports this clone. The rearrangement links TRBV19 to TRBJ1-1, with 9 positions matching TRBD1. Germline V gene data show CDR1 as LNHDA and CDR2 as SQIVND (reference sequence). J lost 2 bases, V lost 5 bases, and 3 bases had no gene match. The CDR3 covers 14 residues. For the CDR3, the DNA is TGTGCCAGTAGTGGACAGGGGTTTAACACTGAAGCTTTCTTT. Protein sequence: CASSGQGFNTEAFF. Using reference TRBV19 and TRBJ1-1 for the parts outside the CDR3, the full variable domain is DGGITQSPKYLFRKEGQNVTLSCEQNLNHDAMYWYRQDPGQGLRLIYYSQIVNDFQKGDIAEGYSVSREKKESFPLTVTSAQKNPTAFYLCASSGQGFNTEAFFGQGTRLTVV.

The chain employs TRBV5-4 and TRBJ2-1; 9 positions agree with TRBD2. The J segment lost 6 bases and the V segment lost 0 bases, leaving 4 bases of the junction unmatched. CDR1 and CDR2 (germline): SGHNT, YYREEE (reference sequence). The CDR3 has 15 residues. CDR3 in amino acids: CASSLGGGAVNEQFF. The CDR3 DNA reads as TGTGCCAGCAGCTTGGGCGGGGGGGCCGTCAATGAGCAGTTCTTC.

The chain is built from TRBV7-9 and TRBJ2-7; weak D call: TRBD2 (5 bases). This CDR3 is 12 amino acids long. The germline gives CDR1 SEHNR, CDR2 FQNEAQ (reference sequence). V shed 2 bases and J shed 3 bases, with 5 bases lying between them. CDR3 sequence (DNA): TGTGCCAGCAGCTTACGGGACTACGAGCAGTACTTC. Amino acids: CASSLRDYEQYF.

There are a few counts of this clone. This chain connects TRBV27 to TRBJ2-1; D gene uncertain. From germline, CDR1 is MNHEY and CDR2 SMNVEV (reference sequence). The CDR3 sequence is 13 residues long. V lost 5 bases and J 9 bases, leaving 14 bases between the germline ends. CDR3 amino acids: CASSITVGGEQFF. The CDR3 DNA follows: TGTGCCAGCAGTATAACGGTGGGTGGTGAGCAGTTCTTC.

The CDR3 spells CASSWTTGYEQYF. CDR3 nucleotide sequence: TGTGCCAGCAGTTGGACAACTGGTTACGAGCAGTACTTC. The chain carries TRBV6-5 and TRBJ2-7; tentatively, D is TRBD1 (5 bases). This CDR3 is built from 13 residues. Germline V gene lookup returns CDR1 MNHEY and CDR2 SVGAGI. Trimming removed 4 bases at V and 4 bases at J, with 11 bases between.